The 26 T cell receptor beta chains below come from one sample, sequenced in a study of blood T cell repertoires in COVID-19. Profiled with immunoSEQ multiplex PCR; TCRdb holds only in-frame clones, not every one. The sample lists 150,000 to 200,000 clones, about 89% occurring once. The sequencing sample was made of peripheral blood. Receptors originate from a man aged 18 to 30 who had recovered from COVID-19.

This clone was recorded only once. The chain couples TRBV5-4 to TRBJ2-7, with 10 bases aligning to TRBD2. The junction had 20 bases not matched to a gene; V was cut back by 4 bases and J by 7 bases. Germline V CDR1 and CDR2: SGHNT, YYREEE (reference sequence). This CDR3 has 18 amino acids. CDR3 in DNA: TGTGCCAGCAGCCCGTCGGGGGCCCTACTAGCGGGATCGCAAGAGCAGTACTTC. As protein: CASSPSGALLAGSQEQYF.

This clone was seen only once. V gene TRBV5-1 combines with J gene TRBJ2-3, with D tentatively TRBD2 (5 bases). V lost 3 bases and J 4 bases, leaving 9 bases between the germline ends. Germline-derived CDR1 and CDR2 are SGHRS and YFSETQ. This CDR3 has 13 residues. CDR3 in amino acids: CASSSARADTQYF. In DNA form, the CDR3 reads TGCGCCAGCAGCTCCGCGAGGGCAGATACGCAGTATTTT.

Turning to this clone: A much larger clonotype is one base distant, so this may be a read error. The chain uses TRBV12-3 or TRBV12-4 and TRBJ1-2; TRBD1 matches 7 bases. V shed 6 bases, J shed 4 bases, and the junction held 5 bases outside the gene matches. This CDR3 spans 13 amino acids. The CDR3 DNA follows: TGTGCCAGCAGCCCTGGACAGGTCTATGGCTACACCTTC. Residues: CASSPGQVYGYTF.

This chain connects TRBV7-2 to TRBJ1-5; TRBD1 might be the D (5 bases). Per germline, CDR1 SGHTA and CDR2 FQGNSA. V was cut by 5 bases and J by 6 bases, with 11 bases left in between. CDR3 size: 13 residues. The CDR3: CASSGRVGQPQHF. CDR3 sequence (DNA): TGTGCCAGCAGCGGCAGGGTGGGTCAGCCCCAGCATTTT.

This chain uses TRBV27 with TRBJ2-7; 12 bases fit TRBD2. The CDR3 is 13 amino acids. Germline CDR1 reads MNHEY; CDR2 reads SMNVEV (reference sequence). V shed 9 bases and J 2 bases; nucleotides not matched to a gene: 2. CDR3 amino acids: CASGLAGPYEQYF. CDR3 DNA sequence: TGTGCCAGTGGACTAGCGGGACCCTACGAGCAGTACTTC.

This clone was seen once. The gene calls are TRBV12-3 or TRBV12-4 and TRBJ1-3, with D perhaps matching TRBD1 (5 bases). V was clipped by 8 bases and J by 2 bases, with 10 bases between them. CDR3 length: 13 residues. In nucleotides, the CDR3 is TGTGCCAGCTCTGGGGGGGCTGGAAACACCATATATTTT. Its translation is CASSGGAGNTIYF.

The chain employs TRBV5-1 and TRBJ1-3; 7 nucleotides line up with TRBD1. Germline assignment: CDR1 SGHRS and CDR2 YFSETQ. With 0 bases clipped from V and 0 bases from J, the junction kept 3 bases outside the gene matches. CDR3 length: 16 amino acids. CDR3 region: CASSLGQGASGNTIYF. CDR3 DNA sequence: TGCGCCAGCAGCTTGGGACAGGGCGCCTCTGGAAACACCATATATTTT. The whole variable domain, remainder taken from reference TRBV5-1 and TRBJ1-3, is KAGVTQTPRYLIKTRGQQVTLSCSPISGHRSVSWYQQTPGQGLQFLFEYFSETQRNKGNFPGRFSGRQFSNSRSEMNVSTLELGDSALYLCASSLGQGASGNTIYFGEGSWLTVV.

The sample holds one count of this clone. The chain combines TRBV10-3 with TRBJ2-2, with D tentatively TRBD1 (5 bases). The CDR3 loop spans 16 amino acids. Germline CDR1 is ENHRY and CDR2 is SYGVKD. V shed 3 bases and J shed 4 bases, with 15 bases lying between them. The CDR3 protein is CAISDPRQKVTGELFF. The CDR3 nucleotides are TGTGCCATCAGTGACCCTAGACAGAAAGTCACCGGGGAGCTGTTTTTT.

The chain is built from TRBV19 and TRBJ2-1; 8 positions agree with TRBD1. The trim removed 5 bases at V and 5 bases at J, leaving 17 bases unmatched. The CDR3 loop spans 18 amino acids. In germline, CDR1 is LNHDA, CDR2 SQIVND (reference sequence). In nucleotides, the CDR3 is TGTGCCAGTAGTGGACAGGGTAGGTGGGACCAGAGCCACAATGAGCAGTTCTTC. The encoded protein is CASSGQGRWDQSHNEQFF. The whole variable domain, remainder taken from reference TRBV19 and TRBJ2-1, is DGGITQSPKYLFRKEGQNVTLSCEQNLNHDAMYWYRQDPGQGLRLIYYSQIVNDFQKGDIAEGYSVSREKKESFPLTVTSAQKNPTAFYLCASSGQGRWDQSHNEQFFGPGTRLTVL.

V and J are TRBV6-5 and TRBJ2-7; weak D call: TRBD1 (6 bases). V was shortened by 6 bases and J by 0 bases, with 12 bases between the two germline ends. The CDR3 totals 14 residues. Germline lookup yields CDR1 MNHEY and CDR2 SVGAGI. The CDR3 nucleotides are TGTGCCAGCAGGGAGGCGGACAGCTCCTACGAGCAGTACTTC. Its protein is CASREADSSYEQYF.

This rearrangement joins TRBV12-3 or TRBV12-4 to TRBJ1-5; TRBD1 might be the D (6 bases). Trimming removed 3 bases from V and 7 bases from J, with 10 bases in between. The CDR3 sequence is 13 residues long. CDR3 nucleotides: TGTGCCAGCAGTTTTCGGGGGGCGCAGCCCCAGCATTTT. Residues: CASSFRGAQPQHF.

This chain links TRBV7-9 with TRBJ2-1, with D possibly TRBD1 on 6 matching bases. This CDR3 comprises 15 residues. Trimming cost V 1 base and J 2 bases, with 9 bases left between them. The germline gives CDR1 SEHNR, CDR2 FQNEAQ (reference sequence). In DNA form, the CDR3 reads TGTGCCAGCAGCTTAGGCAGGGGCACCTACAATGAGCAGTTCTTC. It yields the protein CASSLGRGTYNEQFF.

This chain uses TRBV27 with TRBJ2-7; 14 bases agree with TRBD2. CDR1 is MNHEY and CDR2 is SMNVEV in the germline V gene (reference sequence). The CDR3 runs to 18 residues. Trimming at V came to 4 bases and at J to 2 bases, leaving 10 bases not matched to a gene. The CDR3 DNA is TGTGCCAGCAGTTACTCGGGACTAGCGGGAGCAGTGGCCTACGAGCAGTACTTC. It codes for CASSYSGLAGAVAYEQYF.

The V and J genes are TRBV29-1 and TRBJ1-1, with TRBD1 identical over 7 bases. Germline lookup yields CDR1 SQVTM and CDR2 ANQGSEA. The junction had 6 bases not matched to a gene; V was cut back by 7 bases and J by 1 base. The CDR3 spans 13 residues. The CDR3 sequence is CSARGQKNTEAFF. The CDR3 nucleotides are TGCAGCGCCCGGGGACAGAAGAACACTGAAGCTTTCTTT.

The chain has TRBV20-1 and TRBJ2-3, with 7 nucleotides matching TRBD2. V lost 3 bases and J lost 5; bases outside the gene matches: 8. Germline lookup yields CDR1 DFQATT and CDR2 SNEGSKA (reference sequence). This CDR3 is 14 amino acids long. CDR3 nucleotides: TGCAGTGCTAGTCGAGGGAGGGTTGGAGATACGCAGTATTTT. It is translated as CSASRGRVGDTQYF.

The rearrangement uses TRBV6-4 and TRBJ2-1; TRBD2 matches 10 bases. The V segment lost 0 bases and the J segment 9 bases; nucleotides outside the gene matches: 5. The V gene's germline CDR1 is MRHNA and CDR2 SNTAGT. This CDR3 region has 15 residues. CDR3 bases: TGTGCCAGCAGTGACTCCCTAGCGGGAGCTCGTGAGCAGTTCTTC. Translated, it gives CASSDSLAGAREQFF.

V gene TRBV18 combines with J gene TRBJ1-5; D is undetermined. From germline, CDR1 is KGHSH and CDR2 LQKENI. This CDR3 spans 14 amino acids. V lost 6 bases and J 0 bases, leaving 9 bases between the germline ends. CDR3 region: CASSHTDSNQPQHF. CDR3 bases: TGTGCCAGCTCCCACACAGATAGCAATCAGCCCCAGCATTTT.

The chain is built from TRBV23-1 and TRBJ2-5; 7 nucleotides match TRBD2. TRBV23-1 falls under the ORF class, with uncertain function. This CDR3 is 19 amino acids long. Trimming cost V 11 bases and J 9 bases; bases outside gene matches: 33. The CDR3 nucleotides read TGCGCCGACAAGGAGGCTTACCAGAATAAAGAGAAGGTTCGGGGGGCCCAGTACTTC. It encodes CADKEAYQNKEKVRGAQYF.

V gene TRBV6-2 or TRBV6-3 combines with J gene TRBJ2-5; tentative D call: TRBD2 (5 bases). Trimming left V 2 bases short and J 7 bases short, with 17 bases between. The germline V gene encodes CDR1 MNHEY and CDR2 SVGEGT. CDR3 length: 15 amino acids. DNA of the CDR3: TGTGCCAGCAGTTACCGGGATTCCGCGTGGTGGACCCAGTACTTC. It specifies CASSYRDSAWWTQYF.

This CDR3 reads CASSFRESYEQYF. Written as DNA, the CDR3 is TGTGCCAGCAGTTTCCGGGAGAGTTACGAGCAGTACTTC. The chain has TRBV27 and TRBJ2-7, with D perhaps matching TRBD2 (6 bases). The CDR3 spans 13 residues. Deletions cut 3 bases from V and 4 bases from J, with 10 bases between. The germline V gene encodes CDR1 MNHEY and CDR2 SMNVEV (reference sequence).

The V gene is TRBV27, the J gene TRBJ2-3, with D unclear. Deletions cut 7 bases from V and 2 bases from J, with 10 bases between. CDR1 and CDR2 (germline): MNHEY, SMNVEV (reference sequence). This CDR3 comprises 13 residues. The CDR3 region has the DNA TGTGCCAGCATGAGACTCATCACAGATACGCAGTATTTT. Its protein is CASMRLITDTQYF.

The CDR3 reads CASSLQKDYPREQYF. The CDR3 DNA reads TGTGCCAGCAGCTTACAAAAGGACTACCCTCGGGAGCAGTACTTC. The chain uses TRBV5-4 and TRBJ2-7; TRBD2 is a possible D gene (6 bases). Trimming left V 2 bases short and J 7 bases short, with 19 bases between. This CDR3 contains 15 residues. Germline V gene lookup returns CDR1 SGHNT and CDR2 YYREEE (reference sequence).

V gene TRBV7-2 combines with J gene TRBJ1-5; 9 nucleotides align to TRBD1. The CDR3 covers 15 residues. The J segment lost 3 bases and the V segment lost 6 bases, leaving 6 bases of the junction unmatched. Germline V gene data show CDR1 as SGHTA and CDR2 as FQGNSA. This CDR3 reads CASRRDRADNQPQHF. The DNA for the CDR3 is TGTGCCAGCAGGAGGGACAGGGCAGACAATCAGCCCCAGCATTTT.

The gene calls are TRBV9 and TRBJ1-1; TRBD1 aligns across 7 bases. This CDR3 comprises 14 residues. Germline assignment: CDR1 SGDLS and CDR2 YYNGEE. Trimming removed 4 bases from V and 8 bases from J; junction bases left unmatched: 11. CDR3: CASSTQGGTSEAFF. The CDR3 nucleotides read TGTGCCAGCAGCACTCAGGGGGGGACTAGCGAAGCTTTCTTT. The variable domain in full, with the rest retrieved from reference TRBV9 and TRBJ1-1, is DSGVTQTPKHLITATGQRVTLRCSPRSGDLSVYWYQQSLDQGLQFLIQYYNGEERAKGNILERFSAQQFPDLHSELNLSSLELGDSALYFCASSTQGGTSEAFFGQGTRLTVV.

The V and J genes are TRBV5-4 and TRBJ2-7; TRBD1 agrees at 7 bases. The V segment lost 2 bases and the J segment 2 bases; nucleotides outside the gene matches: 4. Germline V gene lookup returns CDR1 SGHNT and CDR2 YYREEE (reference sequence). CDR3 length: 14 residues. The CDR3 loop is CASSFATGAYEQYF. In DNA, the CDR3 is TGTGCCAGCAGCTTCGCTACAGGGGCCTACGAGCAGTACTTC.

J is TRBJ2-7 and V is TRBV19, with a weak D call TRBD2 (5 bases). Per germline, CDR1 LNHDA and CDR2 SQIVND (reference sequence). This CDR3 comprises 15 residues. Trimming pared 4 bases from V and 1 base from J, leaving 14 bases between. The chain's CDR3 is CASSTRLSLSYEQYF. DNA of the CDR3: TGTGCCAGTAGTACGCGACTATCCCTATCCTACGAGCAGTACTTC. The full variable domain, with the rest looked up from reference TRBV19 and TRBJ2-7, is DGGITQSPKYLFRKEGQNVTLSCEQNLNHDAMYWYRQDPGQGLRLIYYSQIVNDFQKGDIAEGYSVSREKKESFPLTVTSAQKNPTAFYLCASSTRLSLSYEQYFGPGTRLTVT.